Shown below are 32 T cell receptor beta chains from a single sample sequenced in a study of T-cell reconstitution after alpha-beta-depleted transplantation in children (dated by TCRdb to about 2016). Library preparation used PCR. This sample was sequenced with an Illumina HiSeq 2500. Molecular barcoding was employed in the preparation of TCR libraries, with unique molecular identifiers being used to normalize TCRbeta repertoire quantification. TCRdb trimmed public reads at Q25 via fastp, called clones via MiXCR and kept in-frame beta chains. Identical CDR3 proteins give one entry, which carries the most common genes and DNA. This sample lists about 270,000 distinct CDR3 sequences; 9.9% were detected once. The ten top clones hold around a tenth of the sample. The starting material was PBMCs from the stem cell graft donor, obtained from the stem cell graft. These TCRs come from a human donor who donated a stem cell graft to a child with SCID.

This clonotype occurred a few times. The chain's CDR3 is CASTGRGRETQYF. CDR3 bases: TGTGCCAGCACGGGGCGGGGCCGTGAGACCCAGTACTTC. The rearrangement links TRBV6-1 to TRBJ2-5; maybe TRBD2 (6 bases). Per the germline V gene, CDR1 is MNHNS and CDR2 is SASEGT. This CDR3 has 13 residues. The V end was cut by 7 bases, the J end by 5 bases, with 14 bases between.

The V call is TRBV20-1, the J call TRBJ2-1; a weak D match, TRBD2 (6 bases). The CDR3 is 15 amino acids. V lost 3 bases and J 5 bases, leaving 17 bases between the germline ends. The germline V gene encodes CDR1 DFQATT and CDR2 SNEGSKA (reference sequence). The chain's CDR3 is CSARCAAGNNNEQFF. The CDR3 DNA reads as TGCAGTGCTAGGTGCGCGGCGGGAAATAACAATGAGCAGTTCTTC.

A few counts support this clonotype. CDR3 sequence reads: CASSLEVGADPFGYTF. The DNA for the CDR3 is TGCGCCAGCAGCTTGGAGGTCGGGGCAGATCCTTTTGGCTACACCTTC. V is TRBV5-1 and J is TRBJ1-2; D may be TRBD1 (5 bases). Per germline, CDR1 SGHRS and CDR2 YFSETQ. Deletions cut 0 bases from V and 7 bases from J, with 19 bases between. The CDR3 is 16 residues long.

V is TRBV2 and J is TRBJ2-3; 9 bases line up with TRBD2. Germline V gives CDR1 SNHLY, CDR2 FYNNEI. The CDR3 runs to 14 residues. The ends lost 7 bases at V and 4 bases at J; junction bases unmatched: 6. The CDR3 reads CASKGGLASDTQYF. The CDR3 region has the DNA TGTGCCAGCAAAGGGGGACTAGCCTCAGATACGCAGTATTTT.

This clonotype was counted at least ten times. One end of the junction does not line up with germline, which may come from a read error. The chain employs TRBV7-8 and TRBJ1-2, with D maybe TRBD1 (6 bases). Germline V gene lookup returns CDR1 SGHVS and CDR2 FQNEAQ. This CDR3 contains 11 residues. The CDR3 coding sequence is TGTGCCAGCAGCTTAGGAAGGGACACTTACTTC. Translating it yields CASSLGRDTYF. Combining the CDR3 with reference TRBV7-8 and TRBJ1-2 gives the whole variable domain GAGVSQSPRYKVAKRGQDVALRCDPISGHVSLFWYQQALGQGPEFLTYFQNEAQLDKSGLPSDRFFAERPEGSVSTLKIQRTQQEDSAVYLCASSLGRDTYFGSGTRLTVV.

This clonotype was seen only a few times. This CDR3 reads CASRIQGTHSPLHF. The CDR3, as DNA: TGTGCCAGCAGAATACAGGGGACTCATTCACCCCTCCACTTT. The rearrangement links TRBV12-3 or TRBV12-4 to TRBJ1-6; TRBD1 matches 7 bases. V lost 6 bases, J lost 8 bases, and 7 bases stayed unmatched. The CDR3 length is 14 residues.

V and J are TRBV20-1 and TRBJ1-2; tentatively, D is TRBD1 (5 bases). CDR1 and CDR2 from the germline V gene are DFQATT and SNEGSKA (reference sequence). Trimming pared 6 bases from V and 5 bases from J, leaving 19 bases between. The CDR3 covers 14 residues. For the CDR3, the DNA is TGCAGTGCCCGTTCGGGAGGGGAGGGATATGGCTACACCTTC. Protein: CSARSGGEGYGYTF.

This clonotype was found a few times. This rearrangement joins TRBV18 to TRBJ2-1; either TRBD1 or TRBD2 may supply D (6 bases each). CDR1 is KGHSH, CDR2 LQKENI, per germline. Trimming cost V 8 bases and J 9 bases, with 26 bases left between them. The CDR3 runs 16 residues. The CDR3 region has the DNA TGTGCCAGCCATCACCAGGCAACCTCGGGGGCGACTGAGCAGTTCTTC. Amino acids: CASHHQATSGATEQFF.

The CDR3 region is CASSLDGRGETQYF. The CDR3 DNA sequence: TGTGCCAGCAGTTTGGATGGCCGAGGGGAGACCCAGTACTTC. J is TRBJ2-5 and V is TRBV12-3 or TRBV12-4, with D tentatively TRBD2 (5 bases). This CDR3 is built from 14 residues. V was shortened by 3 bases and J by 5 bases, with 13 bases between the two germline ends.

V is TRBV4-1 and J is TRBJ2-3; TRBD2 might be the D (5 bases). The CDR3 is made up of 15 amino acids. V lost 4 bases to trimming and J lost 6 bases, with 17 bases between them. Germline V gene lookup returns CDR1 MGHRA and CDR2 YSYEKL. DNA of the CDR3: TGCGCCAGCAGCCGTGGACTCTCCGGACGGGATACGCAGTATTTT. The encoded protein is CASSRGLSGRDTQYF.

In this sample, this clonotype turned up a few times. The DNA for the CDR3 is TGCGCCAGCAGCCAAGCTCTAGGGGGGGGCACAGATACGCAGTATTTT. The encoded protein is CASSQALGGGTDTQYF. This chain connects TRBV4-1 to TRBJ2-3; D possibly corresponds to TRBD2 (7 bases). V lost 1 base and J lost 1, with 12 bases in between. The CDR3 sequence is 16 residues long. Per the germline V gene, CDR1 is MGHRA and CDR2 is YSYEKL.

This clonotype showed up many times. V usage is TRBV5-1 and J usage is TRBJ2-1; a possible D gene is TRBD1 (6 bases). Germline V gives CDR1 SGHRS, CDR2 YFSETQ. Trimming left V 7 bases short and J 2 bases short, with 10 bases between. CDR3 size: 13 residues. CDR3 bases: TGCGCCAGCCAGGGGTCTACCTACAATGAGCAGTTCTTC. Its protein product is CASQGSTYNEQFF.

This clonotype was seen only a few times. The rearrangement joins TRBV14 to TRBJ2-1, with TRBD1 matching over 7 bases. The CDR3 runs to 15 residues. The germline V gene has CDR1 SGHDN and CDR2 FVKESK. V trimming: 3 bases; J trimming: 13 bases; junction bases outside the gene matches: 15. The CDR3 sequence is CASSHLTGQRIHQFF. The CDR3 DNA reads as TGTGCCAGCAGCCATTTGACAGGGCAGCGAATACACCAGTTCTTC.

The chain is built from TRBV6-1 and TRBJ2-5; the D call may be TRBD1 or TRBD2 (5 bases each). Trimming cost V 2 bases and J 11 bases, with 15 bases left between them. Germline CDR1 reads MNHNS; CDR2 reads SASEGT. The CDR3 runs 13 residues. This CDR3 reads CASSELGRQPQYF. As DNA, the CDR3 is TGTGCCAGCAGTGAACTGGGGAGACAGCCTCAGTACTTC.

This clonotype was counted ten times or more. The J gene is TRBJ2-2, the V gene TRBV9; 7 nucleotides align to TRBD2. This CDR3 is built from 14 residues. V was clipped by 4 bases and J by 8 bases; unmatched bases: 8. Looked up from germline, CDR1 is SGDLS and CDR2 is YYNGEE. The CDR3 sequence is CASSPRSAGGELFF. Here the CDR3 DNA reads TGTGCCAGCAGCCCCCGTTCAGCGGGGGGGGAGCTGTTTTTT.

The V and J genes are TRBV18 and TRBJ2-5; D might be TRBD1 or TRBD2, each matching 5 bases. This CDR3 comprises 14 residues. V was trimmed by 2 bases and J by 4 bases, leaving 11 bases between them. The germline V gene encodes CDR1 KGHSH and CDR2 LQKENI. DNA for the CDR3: TGTGCCAGCTCACCAGGGACGGGGAGAGAGACCCAGTACTTC. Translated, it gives CASSPGTGRETQYF.

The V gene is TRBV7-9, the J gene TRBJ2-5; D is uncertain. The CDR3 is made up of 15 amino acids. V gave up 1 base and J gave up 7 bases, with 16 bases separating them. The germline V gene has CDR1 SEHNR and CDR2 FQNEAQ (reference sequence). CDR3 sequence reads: CASSLVLGIEATQYF. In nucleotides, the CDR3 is TGTGCCAGCAGCTTAGTTTTGGGGATTGAAGCGACCCAGTACTTC.

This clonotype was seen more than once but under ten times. Here the CDR3 reads CASSLETTRPDTQYF. CDR3 DNA sequence: TGCGCCAGCAGCTTGGAAACGACTAGGCCAGATACGCAGTATTTT. The gene calls are TRBV5-1 and TRBJ2-3; the D gene is possibly TRBD2 (6 bases). CDR1 is SGHRS and CDR2 is YFSETQ in the germline V gene. CDR3 length: 15 amino acids. Trimming removed 0 bases at V and 4 bases at J, with 12 bases between.

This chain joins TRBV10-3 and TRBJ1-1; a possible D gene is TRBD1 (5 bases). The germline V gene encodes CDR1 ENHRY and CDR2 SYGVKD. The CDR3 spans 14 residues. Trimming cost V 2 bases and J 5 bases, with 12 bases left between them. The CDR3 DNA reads TGTGCCATCAGTGAGGGGGGGGACTTAACTGAAGCTTTCTTT. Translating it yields CAISEGGDLTEAFF.

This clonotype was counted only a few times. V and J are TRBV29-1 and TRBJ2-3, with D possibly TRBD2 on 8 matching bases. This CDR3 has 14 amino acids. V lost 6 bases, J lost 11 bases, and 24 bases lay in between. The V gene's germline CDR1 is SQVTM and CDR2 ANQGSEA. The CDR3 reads CSVRGSGAPGGQYF. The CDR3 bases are TGCAGCGTGAGGGGTAGCGGGGCGCCAGGGGGGCAGTATTTT.

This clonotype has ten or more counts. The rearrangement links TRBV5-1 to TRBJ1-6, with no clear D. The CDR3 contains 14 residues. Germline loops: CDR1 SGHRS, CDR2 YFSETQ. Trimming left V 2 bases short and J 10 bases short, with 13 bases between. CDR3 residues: CASSFDGNGSPLHF. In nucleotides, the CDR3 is TGCGCCAGCAGCTTCGACGGGAACGGGTCACCCCTCCACTTT.

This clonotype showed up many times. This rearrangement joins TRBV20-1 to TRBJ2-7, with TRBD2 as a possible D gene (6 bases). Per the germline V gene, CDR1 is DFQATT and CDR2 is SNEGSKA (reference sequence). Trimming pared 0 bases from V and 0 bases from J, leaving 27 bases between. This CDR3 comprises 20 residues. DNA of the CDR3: TGCAGTGCTAGAGACGGGTCACCCGTCGGAGCGTTCGGGAGCTCCTACGAGCAGTACTTC. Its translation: CSARDGSPVGAFGSSYEQYF.

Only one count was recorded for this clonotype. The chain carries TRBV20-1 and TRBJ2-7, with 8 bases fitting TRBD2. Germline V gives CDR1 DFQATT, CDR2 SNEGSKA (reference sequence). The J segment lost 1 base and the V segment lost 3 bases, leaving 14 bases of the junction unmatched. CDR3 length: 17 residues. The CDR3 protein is CSASPRPGGGISYEQYF. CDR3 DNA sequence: TGCAGTGCTAGTCCCCGCCCCGGGGGGGGAATATCCTACGAGCAGTACTTC.

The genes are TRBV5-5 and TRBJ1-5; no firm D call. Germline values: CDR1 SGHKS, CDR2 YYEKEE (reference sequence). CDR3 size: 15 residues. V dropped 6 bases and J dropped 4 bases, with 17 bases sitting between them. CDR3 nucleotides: TGTGCCAGCACCCCATCCCGGGGAGGGAATCAGCCCCAGCATTTT. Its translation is CASTPSRGGNQPQHF.

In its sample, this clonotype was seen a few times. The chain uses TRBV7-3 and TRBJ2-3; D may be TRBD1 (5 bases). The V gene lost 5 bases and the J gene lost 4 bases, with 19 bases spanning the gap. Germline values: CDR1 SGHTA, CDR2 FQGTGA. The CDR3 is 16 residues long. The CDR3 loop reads CASSPKTAYGPDTQYF. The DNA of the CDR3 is TGTGCCAGCAGCCCCAAGACAGCGTATGGCCCAGATACGCAGTATTTT.

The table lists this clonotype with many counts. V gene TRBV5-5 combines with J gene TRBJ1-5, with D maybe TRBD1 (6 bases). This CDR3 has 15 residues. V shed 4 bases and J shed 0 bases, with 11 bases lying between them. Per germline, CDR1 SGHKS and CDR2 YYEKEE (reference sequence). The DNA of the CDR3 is TGTGCCAGCAGCCGGACAGTTTATAGCAATCAGCCCCAGCATTTT. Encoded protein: CASSRTVYSNQPQHF.

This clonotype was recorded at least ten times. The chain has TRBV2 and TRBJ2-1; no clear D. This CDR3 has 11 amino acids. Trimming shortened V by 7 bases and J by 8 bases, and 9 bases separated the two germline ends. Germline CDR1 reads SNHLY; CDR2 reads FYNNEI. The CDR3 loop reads CASTSNYEQFF. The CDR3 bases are TGTGCCAGCACCAGTAACTATGAGCAGTTCTTC.

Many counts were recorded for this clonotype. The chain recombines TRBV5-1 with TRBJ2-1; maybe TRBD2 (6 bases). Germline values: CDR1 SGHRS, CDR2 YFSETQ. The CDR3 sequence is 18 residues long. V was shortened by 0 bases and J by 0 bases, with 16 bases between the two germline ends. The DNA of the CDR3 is TGCGCCAGCAGCTTGGTATTAGGCGGGGAGAGCTCCTACAATGAGCAGTTCTTC. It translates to CASSLVLGGESSYNEQFF.

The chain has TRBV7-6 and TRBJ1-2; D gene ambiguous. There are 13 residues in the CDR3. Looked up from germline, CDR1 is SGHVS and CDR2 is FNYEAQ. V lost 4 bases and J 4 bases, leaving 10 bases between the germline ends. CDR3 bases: TGTGCCAGCAGCTCTGAGGGTAGCTATGGCTACACCTTC. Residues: CASSSEGSYGYTF.

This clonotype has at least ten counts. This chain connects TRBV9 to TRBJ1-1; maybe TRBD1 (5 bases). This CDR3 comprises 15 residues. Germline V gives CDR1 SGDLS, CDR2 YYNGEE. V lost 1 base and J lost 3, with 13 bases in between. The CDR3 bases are TGTGCCAGCAGCGTATTCCTGGGGCGGGACACTGAAGCTTTCTTT. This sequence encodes CASSVFLGRDTEAFF.

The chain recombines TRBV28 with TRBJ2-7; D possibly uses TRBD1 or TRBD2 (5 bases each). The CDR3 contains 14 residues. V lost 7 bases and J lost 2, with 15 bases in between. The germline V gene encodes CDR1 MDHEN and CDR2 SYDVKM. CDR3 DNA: TGTGCCAGCAAACTAGGGACCCGTACCTACGAGCAGTACTTC. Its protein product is CASKLGTRTYEQYF.

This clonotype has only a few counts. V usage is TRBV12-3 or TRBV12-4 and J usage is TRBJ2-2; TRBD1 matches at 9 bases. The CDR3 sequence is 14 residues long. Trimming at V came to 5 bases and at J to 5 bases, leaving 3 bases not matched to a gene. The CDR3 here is CASSKTGGTGELFF. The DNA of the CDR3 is TGTGCCAGCAGTAAGACAGGGGGGACCGGGGAGCTGTTTTTT.